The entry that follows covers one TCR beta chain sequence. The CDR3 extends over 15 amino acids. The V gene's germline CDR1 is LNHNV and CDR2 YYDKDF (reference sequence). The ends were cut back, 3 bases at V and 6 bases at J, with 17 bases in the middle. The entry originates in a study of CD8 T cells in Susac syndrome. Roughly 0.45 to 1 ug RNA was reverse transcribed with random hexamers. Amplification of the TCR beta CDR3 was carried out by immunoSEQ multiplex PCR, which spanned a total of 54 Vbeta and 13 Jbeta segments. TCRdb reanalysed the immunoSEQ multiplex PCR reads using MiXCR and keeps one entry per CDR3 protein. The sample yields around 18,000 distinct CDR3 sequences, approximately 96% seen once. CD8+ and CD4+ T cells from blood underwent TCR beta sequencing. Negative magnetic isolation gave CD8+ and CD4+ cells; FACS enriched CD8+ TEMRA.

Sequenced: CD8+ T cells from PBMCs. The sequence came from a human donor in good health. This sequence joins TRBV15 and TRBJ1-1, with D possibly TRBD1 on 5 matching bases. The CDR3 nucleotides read TGTGCCACCAGCAGGCCAACTGCGGGGCCTCCTGAAGCTTTCTTT. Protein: CATSRPTAGPPEAFF.